This T cell receptor (beta chain) is from a study of blood T cells in healthy people across ages. Findings of the study overall: Naive and antigen-experienced cells could not be conclusively compared, given unsorted PBMCs. Higher diversity and more naive CD4+ cells were features of long-lived donors, compared to aged donors.

The V gene end was trimmed by 4 bases and the J gene end by 0 bases; junction bases not matched to a gene: 7. The CDR3 totals 16 residues. Germline V gene data show CDR1 as SGHRS and CDR2 as YFSETQ. Concerning this clonotype: Its antigen is not known.

The second PCR ran about 6 to 11 cycles with a sample-barcoded 5' primer and J-beta primers. TCRdb processed the 5' RACE reads anew with MiXCR; each CDR3 protein has one entry. The sample lists about a million distinct CDR3 sequences; 35% to 40% were seen once. The chain is built from TRBV5-1 and TRBJ1-5; TRBD1 aligns across 7 bases. Sequenced input: blood. This clonotype was sampled from a man between 18 and 35 years old in good health. The CDR3 reads CASSPGGTDSNQPQHF. The CDR3 nucleotides are TGCGCCAGCAGCCCGGGTGGGACAGATAGCAATCAGCCCCAGCATTTT.